This T cell receptor (beta chain) was observed in a study of T cell responses to AZD1222 COVID-19 vaccine. Looked up from germline, CDR1 is SGHDT and CDR2 is YYEEEE. The V end lost 4 bases, the J end lost 5 bases, and 10 bases lay between the germline ends. The CDR3 spans 13 residues. Method: immunoSEQ multiplex PCR; TCRdb's copy keeps in-frame clones and lacks some. This table holds 210,000 or so clones, approximately 94% found once. The receptor was derived from an adult who received the MenACWY meningococcal vaccine as a control. The chain carries TRBV5-6 and TRBJ2-4; D may be TRBD1 (6 bases). This sample comprised peripheral blood, obtained 28 days after the second dose of the MenACWY control vaccine. CDR3 DNA: TGTGCCAGCAGCCTCGGACAGCAAAACATTCAGTACTTC. Protein: CASSLGQQNIQYF.